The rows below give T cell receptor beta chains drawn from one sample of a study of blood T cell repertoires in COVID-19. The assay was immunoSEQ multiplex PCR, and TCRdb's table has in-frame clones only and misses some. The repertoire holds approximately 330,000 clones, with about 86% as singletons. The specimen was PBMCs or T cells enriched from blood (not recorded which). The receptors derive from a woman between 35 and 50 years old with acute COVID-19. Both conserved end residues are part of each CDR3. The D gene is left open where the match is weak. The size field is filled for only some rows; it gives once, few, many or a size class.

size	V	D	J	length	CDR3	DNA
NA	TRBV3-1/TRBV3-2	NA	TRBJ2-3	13	CASSLIKRDTQYF	TGTGCCAGCAGCCTGATAAAGCGAGATACGCAGTATTTT
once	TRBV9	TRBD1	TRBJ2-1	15	CASSSGGYKVNEQFF	TGTGCCAGCAGCTCAGGGGGCTATAAGGTCAATGAGCAGTTCTTC
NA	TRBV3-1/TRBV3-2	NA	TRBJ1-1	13	CASSYRANTEAFF	TGTGCCAGCAGCTACAGGGCTAACACTGAAGCTTTCTTT
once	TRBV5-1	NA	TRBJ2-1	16	CASSLGGDFSYNEQFF	TGCGCCAGCAGCTTGGGCGGGGACTTCTCCTACAATGAGCAGTTCTTC
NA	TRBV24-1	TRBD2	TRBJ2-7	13	CATSAGLAGEQYF	TGTGCCACCAGTGCGGGACTAGCAGGGGAGCAGTACTTC
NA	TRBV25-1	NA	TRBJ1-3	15	CASSPRGFSGNTIYF	TGTGCCAGCAGCCCAAGGGGGTTCTCTGGAAACACCATATATTTT
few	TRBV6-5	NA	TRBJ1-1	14	CASNTHGGNTEAFF	TGTGCCAGCAACACCCATGGTGGGAACACTGAAGCTTTCTTT
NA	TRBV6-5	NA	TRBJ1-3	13	CASVGYSGNTIYF	TGTGCCAGCGTCGGGTACTCTGGAAACACCATATATTTT
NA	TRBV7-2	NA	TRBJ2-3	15	CASSLAGSSTDTQYF	TGTGCCAGCAGCTTGGCGGGGTCTAGCACAGATACGCAGTATTTT
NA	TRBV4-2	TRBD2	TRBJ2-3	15	CASGYSGVSTDTQYF	TGTGCCAGCGGATATAGCGGGGTTAGCACAGATACGCAGTATTTT
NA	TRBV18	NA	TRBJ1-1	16	CASSPWIGDEATEAFF	TGTGCCAGCTCACCATGGATAGGCGACGAGGCGACTGAAGCTTTCTTT
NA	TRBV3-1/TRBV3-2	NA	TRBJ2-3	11	CASTHLDTQYF	TGTGCCAGCACCCACCTAGATACGCAGTATTTT
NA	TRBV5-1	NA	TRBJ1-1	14	CASSSGTPGSGAFF	TGCGCCAGCAGCTCCGGGACACCCGGCTCGGGAGCTTTCTTT
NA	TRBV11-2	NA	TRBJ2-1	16	CASSSSRDLKRVEEFF	TGTGCCAGCAGTTCCAGTCGGGATTTGAAACGAGTGGAGGAGTTCTTC
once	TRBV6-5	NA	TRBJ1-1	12	CASRQGITEAFF	TGTGCCAGCAGACAGGGTATCACTGAAGCTTTCTTT
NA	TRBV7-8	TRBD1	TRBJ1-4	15	CASSLNDREREKLFF	TGTGCCAGCAGCTTAAACGACAGGGAGAGGGAAAAACTGTTTTTT
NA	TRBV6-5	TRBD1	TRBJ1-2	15	CASLPRQGAVWGYTF	TGTGCCAGCTTGCCCCGACAGGGCGCAGTATGGGGCTACACCTTC
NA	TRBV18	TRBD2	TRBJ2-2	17	CASSPPGTSGITGELFF	TGTGCCAGCTCACCACCCGGGACTAGCGGGATTACCGGGGAGCTGTTTTTT
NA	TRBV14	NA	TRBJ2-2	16	CASSQGRGVGGGELFF	TGTGCCAGCAGCCAAGGCAGGGGAGTTGGTGGCGGGGAGCTGTTTTTT
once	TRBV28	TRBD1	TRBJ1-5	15	CASRDQGAGNQPQHF	TGTGCCAGCAGGGATCAGGGGGCCGGCAATCAGCCCCAGCATTTT
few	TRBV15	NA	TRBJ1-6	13	CATSRVRDSPLHF	TGTGCCACCAGCAGAGTGCGGGATTCACCCCTCCACTTT
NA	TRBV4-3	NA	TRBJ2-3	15	CASSQDRGITDTQYF	TGCGCCAGCAGCCAAGATCGGGGGATCACAGATACGCAGTATTTT